This T cell receptor beta chain was found in a study of patients and donors after allogeneic stem cell transplantation. J gave up 5 bases and V 3 bases, and 0 bases lay outside the gene matches. The CDR3 sequence is 12 residues long. In TCRdb, the RT-PCR reads were re-called with MiXCR into one record per CDR3 protein. The sample has about 400,000 distinct CDR3 sequences; roughly 17% are singletons. This clonotype was found once. This may come from a read error, since a much larger clone is one base off. The receptor was isolated from a human donor who was either an allogeneic HSCT recipient or a stem cell or donor lymphocyte infusion donor (not recorded which). It is not recorded whose cells these are; they may come from a transplant donor. The V gene is TRBV12-3 or TRBV12-4, the J gene TRBJ2-7; 8 positions match TRBD1. Sequencing was performed on blood, either unsorted or a sorted T cell fraction (not recorded which). The CDR3 nucleotides are TGTGCCAGCAGTTTGGACAGGGACGAGCAGTACTTC. Protein sequence: CASSLDRDEQYF.